This T cell receptor beta chain comes out of a study of blood T cells in healthy people across ages. Notes on the study in general: Among T cells, TCR beta diversity per million cells dropped roughly linearly as age rose. Strong correlation was found linking TCR beta diversity to naive T cell percentage.

With 7 bases removed from V and 4 bases from J, the gap between germline ends came to 18 bases. The CDR3 covers 15 residues. Germline loops: CDR1 SNHLY, CDR2 FYNNEI. For the second PCR, which ran for roughly 7 to 11 cycles, a sample-barcoded 5' primer and a J-beta primer mix were used. Carrying 12 random nucleotides, a template-switch adaptor labeled each individual cDNA molecule. TCRdb re-derived calls from the 5' RACE reads in MiXCR, one entry per CDR3 protein. The data show around 800,000 distinct CDR3 sequences, about 45% seen once. As to this clonotype: Antigen: not known.

The TCR was taken from a man older than 75 in good health. Source material: blood. The rearrangement links TRBV2 to TRBJ2-3, with unresolved D. CDR3 nucleotide sequence: TGTGCCAGCATAAGATCGGCCGGAGCAGCAGATACGCAGTATTTT. This translates into CASIRSAGAADTQYF.